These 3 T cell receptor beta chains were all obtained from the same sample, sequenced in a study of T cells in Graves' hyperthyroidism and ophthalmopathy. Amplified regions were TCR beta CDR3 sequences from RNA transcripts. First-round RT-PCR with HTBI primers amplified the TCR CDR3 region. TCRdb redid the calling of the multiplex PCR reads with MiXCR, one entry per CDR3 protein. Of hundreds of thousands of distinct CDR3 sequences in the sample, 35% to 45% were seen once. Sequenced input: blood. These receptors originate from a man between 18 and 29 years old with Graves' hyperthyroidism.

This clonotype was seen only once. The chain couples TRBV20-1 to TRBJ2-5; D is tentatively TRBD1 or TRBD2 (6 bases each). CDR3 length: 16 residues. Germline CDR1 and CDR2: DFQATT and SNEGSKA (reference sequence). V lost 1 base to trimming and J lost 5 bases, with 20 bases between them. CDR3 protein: CSARAARGLRSETQYF. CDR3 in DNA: TGCAGTGCTAGAGCGGCTCGGGGGCTACGAAGCGAGACCCAGTACTTC.

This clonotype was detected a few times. This CDR3 reads CASSLLGGVINSPLHF. CDR3 DNA: TGTGCCAGCAGCTTACTAGGGGGAGTTATTAATTCACCCCTCCACTTT. V and J are TRBV7-2 and TRBJ1-6, with D perhaps TRBD1 (6 bases). This CDR3 region has 16 residues. With 2 bases removed from V and 6 bases from J, the gap between germline ends came to 14 bases. Germline V gene sequence: CDR1 SGHTA, CDR2 FQGNSA.

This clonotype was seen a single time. CDR3 bases: TGTGCCAGCAGCCAAGAGGGACAGGAGCAGTACTTC. This translates into CASSQEGQEQYF. The J gene is TRBJ2-7, the V gene TRBV7-3; 7 nucleotides agree with TRBD1. The CDR3 totals 12 residues. Germline V CDR1 and CDR2: SGHTA, FQGTGA. The V segment lost 5 bases and the J segment 7 bases; nucleotides outside the gene matches: 5.